This T cell receptor (beta chain) was captured in a study of cytotoxic CD8 clonotypes in ibrutinib-treated CLL. Study overall: Results showed about 24 partial and 2 complete responses; following median roughly 68 months, around 15 remained remitted, approximately 12 advanced.

Regarding this clone: Its antigen is as yet unknown.

The protocol was immunoSEQ multiplex PCR, while the TCRdb copy is restricted to in-frame clones and leaves out a portion. The sample yields some 120,000 clones, approximately 56% seen once. The CDR3 sequence is 16 residues long. Germline CDR1 and CDR2: SEHNR and FQNEAQ (reference sequence). Trimming took off 6 bases at V and 0 bases at J, with 12 bases between the two ends. Broader study findings: Public clonotypes (which were uncommon) either contracted or remained stable on treatment.

This chain connects TRBV7-9 to TRBJ2-6; D not resolved. The clonotype comes from a human donor with chronic lymphocytic leukemia. The sample consisted of PBMCs, taken after 24 months of ibrutinib treatment. The CDR3 DNA reads as TGTGCCAGCAGTTTCCAGACCAACTCTGGGGCCAACGTCCTGACTTTC. Translated, it gives CASSFQTNSGANVLTF. Full variable domain (rest looked up from reference TRBV7-9 and TRBJ2-6): DTGVSQNPRHKITKRGQNVTFRCDPISEHNRLYWYRQTLGQGPEFLTYFQNEAQLEKSRLLSDRFSAERPKGSFSTLEIQRTEQGDSAMYLCASSFQTNSGANVLTFGAGSRLTVL.